A single T cell receptor (beta chain) is shown here with its context. Its antigen remains undetermined. The data stem from a study of T cell clusters in autoimmune cytopenias (dated by TCRdb to between 2019 and 2020). Context from the whole study: Per sample, TRB sequencing gave a median depth of about 53,000 reads and a median of around 2,400 distinct TRB clonotypes. The goal of the study was to determine whether autoimmune cytopenia patients have a disease-specific immune repertoire signature that could serve as a blood-based biomarker. Peripheral blood TRB and IGH repertoires were sequenced in autoimmune cytopenia patients at active disease and during treatment follow-up, alongside healthy, CLL and autoimmune hepatitis controls. Overall study outcomes, separate from this receptor: Healthy donors had almost three times as many exclusive TRB clusters as active autoimmune hepatitis patients, a finding consistent with an autoimmunity-wide signature. The T cell clusters were defined in silico only, and their functional role remained to be validated experimentally. TRB repertoire shifts, with less even repertoires observed in secondary cytopenia and CLL, were mostly attributed to lymphoma bias rather than autoimmunity. GLIPH suggested that primary autoimmune cytopenia patients lacked physiological T cell clusters: 51 clusters were exclusive to healthy donors versus about 17 exclusive to patients. The cluster-lack signature was not seen for secondary cytopenia versus CLL, apparently masked by the dominant lymphoma-associated repertoire.

To amplify TRB rearrangements, a touch-down multiplex PCR protocol was run with the TRB-A and TRB-B primer pools combined in a single tube. Illumina adapters and sample indices were added to the amplicons through two consecutive PCR reactions performed with Phusion HS II polymerase. After gel purification with the NucleoSpin Gel and PCR Clean-up kit, the amplicons were quantified by Qubit and checked for quality on an Agilent 2100 Bioanalyzer. Sequencing of the libraries was done on an Illumina MiSeq with paired-end, single-indexed, 600-cycle runs. Regarding the original processing steps: MiXCR version 2.1.12 with the default MiXCR reference library was used to align and assemble TRB reads. A clone was defined by each unique CDR3 nucleotide sequence, and analysis was restricted to productive sequences with at least two reads. Repertoire diversity was assessed by alpha-parameterized diversity profiles (alpha 0 to 5), including Shannon (alpha 1) and Simpson (alpha 2) indices, computed with an R script. The tcR package was used to compute combinatorial TRB VJ usage, and cohorts were compared on this usage by principal component analysis with ade4. GLIPH was used to cluster TCRbeta CDR3s in pairs of cohorts matched for age and read depth, and a Wilcoxon test was used to compare cluster frequencies. Reprocessed by TCRdb, the reads give a single entry per CDR3 protein sequence, without DNA. TCRdb, not the original authors, processed these V and J calls. This sample's records show thousands of distinct CDR3 sequences. Clones ranked in the top ten supply 20% to 30% of the sample.

According to the germline V gene (reference sequence), CDR1 reads SGHAT and CDR2 reads FQDESV. CDR3 length: 17 amino acids, cysteine to phenylalanine. The DNA is unrecorded. Each sample's TRB amplification started from around 230 ng of peripheral blood genomic DNA, which corresponds to tens of thousands of genome equivalents. The rearrangement combines TRBV11-1 with TRBJ2-3; the TRBD2 assignment by TCRdb is unverifiable without DNA. The clonotype was recovered from a human donor with an autoimmune cytopenia or autoimmune hepatitis (not recorded which). Material: peripheral blood. The CDR3 is CASDPGTSGGLTDTQYF. Beyond the CDR3, the reference TRBV11-1 and TRBJ2-3 genes provide the residues; the full variable domain reads: EAEVAQSPRYKITEKSQAVAFWCDPISGHATLYWYRQILGQGPELLVQFQDESVVDDSQLPKDRFSAERLKGVDSTLKIQPAELGDSAMYLCASDPGTSGGLTDTQYFGPGTRLTVL.